The TCR beta chain under discussion was sequenced for a study of T cell changes during pregnancy in multiple sclerosis. The CDR3 has 14 residues. V dropped 8 bases and J dropped 1 base, with 15 bases sitting between them. Germline V gene data show CDR1 as LNHDA and CDR2 as SQIVND (reference sequence). Here immunoSEQ multiplex PCR was the method, and the copy in TCRdb shows in-frame clones only, minus some. The sample has some 40,000 clones; 85% to 90% are singletons. The TCR comes from a female donor with multiple sclerosis, enrolled in a pregnancy study. The chain recombines TRBV19 with TRBJ2-7; D gene uncertain. Sequencing was performed on CD4+ T cells from peripheral blood mononuclear cells, taken in the first trimester of pregnancy. The CDR3 DNA sequence: TGTGCCAGTCCCGTCATAACAGAATCCTACGAGCAGTACTTC. Protein sequence: CASPVITESYEQYF.